This T cell receptor beta chain stems from a study of spatial heterogeneity in lung cancer. In germline, CDR1 is DFQATT, CDR2 SNEGSKA (reference sequence). The CDR3 extends over 16 amino acids. Trimming took off 0 bases at V and 5 bases at J, with 17 bases between the two ends. Time point reported: blood at routine non-recurrence follow-up after resection. Extraction of whole RNA from tumor, nontumor lung or frozen PBMC preceded unsorted sequencing. TCRdb independently ran MiXCR on the 5' RACE reads; one entry per CDR3 protein. This table holds 95,000 to 120,000 distinct CDR3 sequences, roughly a tenth found once.

The rearrangement uses TRBV20-1 and TRBJ1-5; maybe TRBD1 (5 bases). The specimen comprised PBMCs, sampled at follow-up. The TCR was taken from a female donor with early-stage non-small cell lung cancer. The CDR3 region is CSARDRMGLTHQPQHF. CDR3 DNA sequence: TGCAGTGCTAGAGATCGAATGGGACTTACTCATCAGCCCCAGCATTTT.